The 14 T cell receptor beta chains presented below share a single source sample, sequenced in a study of T-cell memory formation after mild COVID-19. TCRdb reprocessed the 5' RACE reads via MiXCR and lists one record per CDR3 protein. The sample records about 150,000 distinct CDR3 sequences, more than 14% being singletons. The sample taken for sequencing was PBMCs or a T cell subset sorted from them (not recorded which). The receptor source for this set is an adult woman who had mild COVID-19 (a few samples of this study predate the infection). Cell type and time point are not known.

The gene calls are TRBV5-1 and TRBJ2-1; TRBD1 or TRBD2 may be the D gene (6 bases each). The CDR3 has 13 residues. The germline V gene encodes CDR1 SGHRS and CDR2 YFSETQ. Trimming cost V 4 bases and J 6 bases, with 11 bases left between them. CDR3 in DNA: TGCGCCAGCAGCCGCGAGGGGGGCAATGAGCAGTTCTTC. Amino acid sequence: CASSREGGNEQFF.

The rearrangement joins TRBV5-6 to TRBJ2-7; TRBD2 aligns across 10 bases. The CDR3 length is 17 residues. Per the germline V gene, CDR1 is SGHDT and CDR2 is YYEEEE. The junction had 10 bases not matched to a gene; V was cut back by 2 bases and J by 2 bases. As DNA, the CDR3 is TGTGCCAGCAGCTTTCCAGCGGGAGGGCCGAGAACCTACGAGCAGTACTTC. As protein: CASSFPAGGPRTYEQYF.

V gene TRBV6-5 combines with J gene TRBJ1-2, with no clear D. This CDR3 contains 13 residues. V lost 6 bases, J lost 4 bases, and 12 bases lay in between. Per the germline V gene, CDR1 is MNHEY and CDR2 is SVGAGI. CDR3: CASRQDGLYGYTF. The CDR3 DNA is TGTGCCAGCAGACAAGACGGGCTCTATGGCTACACCTTC.

This clonotype was seen a single time. The rearrangement uses TRBV11-2 and TRBJ2-3; D is perhaps TRBD2 (6 bases). V lost 0 bases and J 1 base, leaving 11 bases between the germline ends. CDR1 is SGHAT and CDR2 is FQNNGV in the germline V gene. This CDR3 region has 16 residues. CDR3 in amino acids: CASSLDAWGGTDTQYF. As DNA, the CDR3 is TGTGCCAGCAGCTTAGATGCATGGGGGGGCACAGATACGCAGTATTTT.

The rearrangement links TRBV14 to TRBJ1-2; 7 bases align to TRBD1. This CDR3 is built from 18 residues. V shed 3 bases and J 8 bases; nucleotides not matched to a gene: 21. Germline V gene lookup returns CDR1 SGHDN and CDR2 FVKESK. The CDR3 protein is CASSHFPGTATTIVGYTF. The CDR3 nucleotides are TGTGCCAGCAGCCATTTCCCCGGGACAGCCACAACTATCGTCGGCTACACCTTC.

The rearrangement joins TRBV7-6 to TRBJ2-1, with D possibly matching TRBD2 (6 bases). With 5 bases removed from V and 8 bases from J, the gap between germline ends came to 10 bases. The CDR3 sequence is 12 residues long. CDR1 and CDR2 (germline): SGHVS, FNYEAQ. DNA of the CDR3: TGTGCCAGCAGCCCCGGGACTCATGAGCAGTTCTTC. Amino acids: CASSPGTHEQFF.

This clonotype was seen a few times. This chain joins TRBV5-6 and TRBJ1-5, with a weak D call TRBD1 (6 bases). Germline CDR1 and CDR2: SGHDT and YYEEEE. V was shortened by 1 base and J by 0 bases, with 11 bases between the two germline ends. This CDR3 is built from 16 residues. In DNA form, the CDR3 reads TGTGCCAGCAGCTTGAGGAGGGACATTAGCAATCAGCCCCAGCATTTT. It encodes CASSLRRDISNQPQHF. Full variable domain (remainder filled in from reference TRBV5-6 and TRBJ1-5): DAGVTQSPTHLIKTRGQQVTLRCSPKSGHDTVSWYQQALGQGPQFIFQYYEEEERQRGNFPDRFSGHQFPNYSSELNVNALLLGDSALYLCASSLRRDISNQPQHFGDGTRLSIL.

This chain links TRBV24-1 with TRBJ1-2; no clear D gene. Germline values: CDR1 KGHDR, CDR2 SFDVKD. Trimming took off 4 bases at V and 6 bases at J, with 11 bases between the two ends. CDR3 size: 13 residues. CDR3 DNA sequence: TGTGCCACCAGTGAAACCCAGGCGCATGGCTACACCTTC. It translates to CATSETQAHGYTF.

This clonotype appeared a few times. The gene calls are TRBV5-6 and TRBJ2-1, with 7 bases identical to TRBD1. Germline lookup yields CDR1 SGHDT and CDR2 YYEEEE. Trimming at V came to 5 bases and at J to 8 bases, leaving 10 bases not matched to a gene. CDR3 length: 14 amino acids. In DNA form, the CDR3 reads TGTGCCAGCAGTTTTTGGGACAGAGCTGATGAGCAGTTCTTC. Amino acids: CASSFWDRADEQFF. The full variable domain, rest sourced from reference TRBV5-6 and TRBJ2-1, is DAGVTQSPTHLIKTRGQQVTLRCSPKSGHDTVSWYQQALGQGPQFIFQYYEEEERQRGNFPDRFSGHQFPNYSSELNVNALLLGDSALYLCASSFWDRADEQFFGPGTRLTVL.

Only a few counts were recorded for this clonotype. The chain has TRBV20-1 and TRBJ2-2; TRBD1 might be the D (5 bases). Trimming removed 5 bases at V and 6 bases at J, with 10 bases between. The CDR3 is made up of 12 amino acids. Germline V gives CDR1 DFQATT, CDR2 SNEGSKA (reference sequence). CDR3 sequence: CSAPGLAGELFF. Here the CDR3 DNA reads TGCAGTGCTCCAGGGCTCGCCGGGGAGCTGTTTTTT.

This chain uses TRBV27 with TRBJ2-1, with 10 bases lining up with TRBD2. The CDR3 covers 14 residues. Germline CDR1 MNHEY, CDR2 SMNVEV (reference sequence). The J segment lost 5 bases and the V segment lost 8 bases, leaving 6 bases of the junction unmatched. CDR3 nucleotides: TGTGCCAGCGAGAGACTAGCGGGTAACAATGAGCAGTTCTTC. Protein product: CASERLAGNNEQFF.

V and J are TRBV4-2 and TRBJ2-7; 7 bases map to TRBD2. Germline assignment: CDR1 LGHNA and CDR2 YNFKEQ. The length of the CDR3 is 16 residues. The junction had 8 bases not matched to a gene; V was cut back by 3 bases and J by 0 bases. CDR3 protein: CASSHGSGSISYEQYF. The CDR3 DNA sequence: TGTGCCAGCAGCCACGGTAGCGGGTCTATCTCCTACGAGCAGTACTTC.

This chain links TRBV6-2 or TRBV6-3 with TRBJ1-5; TRBD1 aligns across 8 bases. The germline gives CDR1 MNHEY, CDR2 SVGEGT. V gave up 2 bases and J gave up 5 bases; unmatched junction bases: 2. The CDR3 length is 14 residues. DNA for the CDR3: TGTGCCAGCAGTTACCGACAGGGGTATCAGCCCCAGCATTTT. It specifies CASSYRQGYQPQHF.

This clonotype has a count of ten or more. The rearrangement joins TRBV6-7 to TRBJ2-5; 9 nucleotides line up with TRBD2. TRBV6-7 falls under the ORF class, with uncertain function. V lost 0 bases and J lost 5; bases outside the gene matches: 10. The CDR3 consists of 17 residues. This CDR3 is CASSYSERREGYETQYF. CDR3 nucleotides: TGTGCCAGCAGTTACTCTGAAAGGCGGGAGGGGTATGAGACCCAGTACTTC.